This T cell receptor (beta chain) was captured in a study of T cell responses to AZD1222 COVID-19 vaccine. Data came from immunoSEQ multiplex PCR; TCRdb stores just in-frame clones and leaves some out. The data contain about 100,000 clones, roughly nine tenths of them singletons. The CDR3 has 18 residues. Deletions cut 5 bases from V and 2 bases from J, with 24 bases between. Germline assignment: CDR1 SGHVS and CDR2 FQNEAQ. A word on this clone: Its antigen is not known.

Study-wide points: The CD4 TCRs associated with vaccination extended across spike and predominated at 160-218 and 743-854. Repertoires in all cases were sampled only once the peak T cell response had passed. Spike-specific TCR repertoires showed rising breadth and depth after two AZD1222 doses. Baseline serostatus was positive in only a handful of AZD1222 recipients.

The sample here was peripheral blood, taken on day 0 of AZD1222 vaccination. The TCR was taken from an adult in good health. The rearrangement uses TRBV7-8 and TRBJ1-1; no clear D gene. The CDR3 nucleotides are TGTGCCAGCAGCCTCCTCGTGGTGGGAGGAGCGGGTAACACTGAAGCTTTCTTT. It is translated as CASSLLVVGGAGNTEAFF. The whole variable domain, filled in from reference TRBV7-8 and TRBJ1-1, reads GAGVSQSPRYKVAKRGQDVALRCDPISGHVSLFWYQQALGQGPEFLTYFQNEAQLDKSGLPSDRFFAERPEGSVSTLKIQRTQQEDSAVYLCASSLLVVGGAGNTEAFFGQGTRLTVV.